The clone carrying this T cell receptor (beta chain) was observed a handful of times. Its antigen is undetermined. The data belong to a study of response to subunit inactivated influenza vaccine. The CDR3 length is 13 residues. CDR1 and CDR2 from the germline V gene are MRHNA and SNTAGT. V was clipped by 6 bases and J by 3 bases, with 11 bases between them. TCRdb called the RT-PCR reads again in MiXCR, with one record for every CDR3 protein. The sample lists some 160,000 distinct CDR3 sequences, around 9.9% occurring once. Study-wide points: The authors suggested that few new T cells are recruited per seasonal influenza vaccination.

The specimen comprised non-naive T cells sorted from PBMCs, sampled about 40 days after vaccination. The chain recombines TRBV6-4 with TRBJ1-1; D is ambiguous. The receptor's source is a man between 45 and 60 years old who received an inactivated influenza vaccine. The CDR3 sequence: CASRAGRDTEAFF. Written as DNA, the CDR3 is TGTGCCAGCAGAGCTGGTCGGGACACTGAAGCTTTCTTT.